The rows below give T cell receptor beta chains drawn from one sample of a study of shared clonotypes between healthy human individuals. Only in-frame clones appear in the TCRdb table, and some are missing; sequencing was by immunoSEQ multiplex PCR. The table has roughly 2.1 million clones, approximately 94% seen once. Sequenced: naive CD8+ T cells from PBMCs. The source is a man aged 18 to 35 in good health. Some clones in this sample may be carry-over from other donors' samples. Both conserved end residues are trimmed from each CDR3.

V gene: TRBV27
CDR3 protein: ASSLSMTGLWRDEQY

V gene: TRBV11-2
CDR3 protein: ASSLDLLLLDGRNEKLF

V gene: TRBV28
CDR3 protein: ASSSKLLRLRDTGELF

V gene: TRBV15
CDR3 protein: ATSWPSSYEQY

V gene: TRBV27
CDR3 protein: ASSSRVINEQF

V gene: TRBV9
CDR3 protein: ASSPRGGNTGELF

V gene: TRBV11-2
CDR3 protein: ASSLNGLDGGYT

V gene: TRBV6-5
CDR3 protein: ASSYSSFGGIGYT

V gene: TRBV2
CDR3 protein: ASSVARSNYEQY

V gene: TRBV27
CDR3 protein: ASREDRSYEQY

V gene: TRBV7-9
CDR3 protein: ASRPAEIGTEAF

V gene: TRBV28
CDR3 protein: ASSGTWNSPLH

V gene: TRBV27
CDR3 protein: ASKKGSGYGEQY

V gene: TRBV2
CDR3 protein: AERPSLREETQY

V gene: TRBV6-6
CDR3 protein: ASSYWGTSTDTQY

V gene: TRBV27
CDR3 protein: ASSLKGYEAF

V gene: TRBV11-2
CDR3 protein: ASSLISNTIY

V gene: TRBV5-1
CDR3 protein: ASSGRGTSGRAPTANTGELF

V gene: TRBV27
CDR3 protein: ASSPLGSQGVRNQPQH

V gene: TRBV7-8
CDR3 protein: ASSLGVRNTEAF

V gene: TRBV9
CDR3 protein: ASSAPLAGGDTDTQY

V gene: TRBV7-8
CDR3 protein: ASSFPRNEQF

V gene: TRBV11-1
CDR3 protein: ASSLLGASGYT

V gene: TRBV29-1
CDR3 protein: SVVEDTGELF

V gene: TRBV10-2
CDR3 protein: ASRAPGTGAYEQY

V gene: TRBV11-2
CDR3 protein: ASSLGGPSGRAQF

V gene: TRBV28
CDR3 protein: ASSSGDEQF

V gene: TRBV30
CDR3 protein: AWDGTGGQYEQY

V gene: TRBV11-2
CDR3 protein: ASSLGPSGLAASYEQY

V gene: TRBV6-1
CDR3 protein: ASSGQTGGYSNQPQH

V gene: TRBV9
CDR3 protein: ASSHGLAGGHDSYEQY

V gene: TRBV11-2
CDR3 protein: ASSNSGRTYEQY

V gene: TRBV4-2
CDR3 protein: ASTSIGALPNYGYT

V gene: TRBV4-1
CDR3 protein: ASSPVGREGTYEQY

V gene: TRBV27
CDR3 protein: ASSLRGAGGHHEQY

V gene: TRBV7-9
CDR3 protein: ASSFVGAQPYEQY

V gene: TRBV10-3
CDR3 protein: AISESKNYGYT

V gene: TRBV7-6
CDR3 protein: ASSLAGTANTGELF

V gene: TRBV2
CDR3 protein: ASRGGGVEQF

V gene: TRBV9
CDR3 protein: ASSVGRVGYEQY